This T cell receptor (beta chain) comes out of a study of blood T cell repertoires in COVID-19. Turning to the study itself: Acute-phase and convalescent COVID-19 samples originated in the United States, Italy and Spain.

The assay was immunoSEQ multiplex PCR, and TCRdb's table has in-frame clones only and misses some. The table has 200,000 to 250,000 clones, roughly 80% seen once. Sequencing was done on a sample of peripheral blood. The source of this sequence is a woman older than 75 with COVID-19, enrolled during active disease.

Here the CDR3 reads CASSIQGLVTYNEQFF. CDR3 coding DNA: TGTGCCAGCAGCATACAGGGTTTAGTGACCTACAATGAGCAGTTCTTC. The V gene is TRBV7-2, the J gene TRBJ2-1, with D perhaps TRBD1 (6 bases). The CDR3 extends over 16 amino acids. The germline V gene has CDR1 SGHTA and CDR2 FQGNSA. Between the trimmed V and J ends, which lost 5 bases and 2 bases, there was a span of 16 bases.